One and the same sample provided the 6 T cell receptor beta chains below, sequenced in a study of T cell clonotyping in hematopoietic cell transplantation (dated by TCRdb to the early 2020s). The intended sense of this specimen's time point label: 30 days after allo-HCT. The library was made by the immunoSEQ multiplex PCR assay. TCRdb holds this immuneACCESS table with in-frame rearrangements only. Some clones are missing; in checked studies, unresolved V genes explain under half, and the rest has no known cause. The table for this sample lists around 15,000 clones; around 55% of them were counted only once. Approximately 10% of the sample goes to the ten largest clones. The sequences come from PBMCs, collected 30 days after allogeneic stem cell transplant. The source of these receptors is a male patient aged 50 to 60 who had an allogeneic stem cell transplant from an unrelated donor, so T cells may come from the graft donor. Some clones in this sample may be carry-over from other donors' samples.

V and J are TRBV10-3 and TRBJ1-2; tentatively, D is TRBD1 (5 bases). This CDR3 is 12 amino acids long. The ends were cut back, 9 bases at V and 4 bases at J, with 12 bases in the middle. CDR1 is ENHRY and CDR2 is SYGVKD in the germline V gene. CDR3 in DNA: TGTGCCATTACAGACAGCGGCTATGGCTACACCTTC. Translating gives CAITDSGYGYTF.

The CDR3 DNA follows: TGTGCCTGGACGACAGGGCCCTATGGCTACACCTTC. Residues: CAWTTGPYGYTF. V and J are TRBV30 and TRBJ1-2; TRBD1 agrees at 7 bases. The ends lost 4 bases at V and 4 bases at J; junction bases unmatched: 3. This CDR3 spans 12 amino acids. Germline CDR1 GTSNPN, CDR2 SVGIG (reference sequence).

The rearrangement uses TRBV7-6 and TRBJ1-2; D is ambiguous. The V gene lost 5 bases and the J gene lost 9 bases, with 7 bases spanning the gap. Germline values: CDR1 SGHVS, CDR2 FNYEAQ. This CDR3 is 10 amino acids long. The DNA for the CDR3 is TGTGCCAGCAGCCGGGCCCGCTACACCTTC. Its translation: CASSRARYTF.

The chain's CDR3 is CAWSDHRTGGHGYTF. The CDR3 nucleotides read TGTGCCTGGAGCGATCATCGGACAGGGGGCCATGGCTACACCTTC. The chain carries TRBV30 and TRBJ1-2, with 11 nucleotides matching TRBD1. This CDR3 spans 15 amino acids. Germline CDR1 reads GTSNPN; CDR2 reads SVGIG (reference sequence). V shed 3 bases, J shed 6 bases, and the junction held 9 bases outside the gene matches.

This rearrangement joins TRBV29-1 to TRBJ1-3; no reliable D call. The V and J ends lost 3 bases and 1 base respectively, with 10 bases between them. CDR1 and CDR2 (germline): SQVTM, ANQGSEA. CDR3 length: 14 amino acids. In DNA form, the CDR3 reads TGCAGCGTTGATCCCAACTCTTCTGGAAACACCATATATTTT. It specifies CSVDPNSSGNTIYF.

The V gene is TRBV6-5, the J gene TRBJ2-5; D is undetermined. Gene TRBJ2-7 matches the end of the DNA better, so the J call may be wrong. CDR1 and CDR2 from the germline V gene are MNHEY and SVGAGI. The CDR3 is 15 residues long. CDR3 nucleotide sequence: TGTGCCAGCAGCTACCGACAAGATGGGCGCTACGAGCAGTACTTC. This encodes CASSYRQDGRYEQYF.